The TCR beta chain under discussion was sequenced for a study of CD8+ T cells in alopecia areata. Study-wide results and limits: Tissue-resident alphabeta T cells belonging to normal skin likewise get sequenced within scalp specimens. Elevated clonality characterized lesional scalp relative to normal scalp, particularly in alopecia totalis/universalis.

V lost 3 bases and J lost 2, with 10 bases in between. The V gene's germline CDR1 is SGDLS and CDR2 YYNGEE. The length of the CDR3 is 14 residues. As for this clone: Antigen unknown.

The sequencing template was cDNA reverse transcribed from extracted RNA. The method was immunoSEQ multiplex PCR; TCRdb's version includes in-frame clones alone and lacks a portion of them. The sample has about 180,000 clones; approximately 65% are singletons. Obtained from alopecia areata patients were lesional scalp punch biopsies along with peripheral blood. This TCR came from a human donor with alopecia areata. V gene TRBV9 combines with J gene TRBJ2-3; tentatively, D is TRBD1 (5 bases). The specimen comprised CD8+ T cells sorted from blood, sampled at week 0. CDR3 amino acids: CASSEDTDTDTQYF. CDR3 sequence (DNA): TGTGCCAGCAGCGAGGACACCGACACAGATACGCAGTATTTT.